What follows are 12 T cell receptor beta chains derived from one specimen sequenced in a study of blood T cell repertoires in COVID-19. Assay: immunoSEQ multiplex PCR; the TCRdb copy retains only in-frame clones and omits some. The repertoire holds 200,000 or so clones, more than 80% seen once, with 2% to 3% in the top ten. Sequencing input: peripheral blood. The source of these receptors is a man under 40 with COVID-19, enrolled during active disease.

The chain has TRBV9 and TRBJ2-7; 12 nucleotides line up with TRBD2. Germline-derived CDR1 and CDR2 are SGDLS and YYNGEE. The ends lost 3 bases at V and 3 bases at J; junction bases unmatched: 1. The CDR3 runs to 14 residues. CDR3 DNA sequence: TGTGCCAGCAGCGCGACTAGCGGGAGCTACGAGCAGTACTTC. As protein: CASSATSGSYEQYF.

This chain joins TRBV2 and TRBJ1-4; tentatively, D is TRBD1 (5 bases). The CDR3 is made up of 14 amino acids. Germline V gives CDR1 SNHLY, CDR2 FYNNEI. V lost 7 bases and J lost 8, with 17 bases in between. Here the CDR3 DNA reads TGTGCCAGCACCGAGGGAGGGGCAGGAGAAAAACTGTTTTTT. This translates into CASTEGGAGEKLFF.

CDR3: CASSSRDFVWNEQFF. CDR3 bases: TGCGCCAGCAGCTCCCGGGACTTCGTTTGGAATGAGCAGTTCTTC. The chain joins TRBV5-1 to TRBJ2-1; D may be TRBD2 (6 bases). The germline CDR1 and CDR2 sequences are SGHRS and YFSETQ. The CDR3 has 15 residues. The V and J ends lost 3 bases and 7 bases respectively, with 17 bases between them.

The chain couples TRBV4-3 to TRBJ2-2, with D possibly matching TRBD2 (5 bases). Germline CDR1 LGHNA, CDR2 YSLEER. The CDR3 runs to 18 residues. With 0 bases removed from V and 0 bases from J, the gap between germline ends came to 14 bases. CDR3 in DNA: TGCGCCAGCAGCCAAGATAGCTTCCGGGGAGCGAACACCGGGGAGCTGTTTTTT. Translating it yields CASSQDSFRGANTGELFF.

For this clone: One end of the junction varies from germline; a read error may be responsible. The V gene is TRBV3-1 (or the pseudogene TRBV3-2), the J gene TRBJ2-1; 8 positions agree with TRBD2. The CDR3 consists of 12 residues. Germline CDR1 LGHDT, CDR2 YNNKEL (reference sequence). The CDR3 region is CASSQEGTREIF. The CDR3 DNA follows: TGTGCCAGCAGCCAAGAGGGGACTAGAGAAATCTTC.

This clone was seen only a few times. The rearrangement links TRBV7-9 to TRBJ2-3; D gene ambiguous. The CDR3 sequence is 11 residues long. Per germline, CDR1 SEHNR and CDR2 FQNEAQ (reference sequence). Trimming removed 4 bases at V and 7 bases at J, with 6 bases between. This chain's CDR3 is CASSSQNTQYF. DNA of the CDR3: TGTGCCAGCAGCTCACAGAATACGCAGTATTTT. Full variable domain (rest looked up from reference TRBV7-9 and TRBJ2-3): DTGVSQNPRHKITKRGQNVTFRCDPISEHNRLYWYRQTLGQGPEFLTYFQNEAQLEKSRLLSDRFSAERPKGSFSTLEIQRTEQGDSAMYLCASSSQNTQYFGPGTRLTVL.

This sequence joins TRBV9 and TRBJ1-1; 9 bases match TRBD1. Germline loops: CDR1 SGDLS, CDR2 YYNGEE. This CDR3 has 16 residues. After removal of 2 bases from V and 6 bases from J, the junction contained 11 bases not matched to a gene. CDR3 residues: CASSVGTGGDNPEAFF. DNA of the CDR3: TGTGCCAGCAGCGTGGGCACAGGGGGCGATAACCCTGAAGCTTTCTTT. The full variable domain, in which reference TRBV9 and TRBJ1-1 provide the parts outside the CDR3, is DSGVTQTPKHLITATGQRVTLRCSPRSGDLSVYWYQQSLDQGLQFLIQYYNGEERAKGNILERFSAQQFPDLHSELNLSSLELGDSALYFCASSVGTGGDNPEAFFGQGTRLTVV.

This clone has just one count. The chain is built from TRBV7-2 and TRBJ2-5; maybe TRBD1 (6 bases). V was shortened by 4 bases and J by 1 base, with 10 bases between the two germline ends. Germline loops: CDR1 SGHTA, CDR2 FQGNSA. This CDR3 region has 14 residues. CDR3 in DNA: TGTGCCAGCAGCTCCAGGGGCAGCCAAGAGACCCAGTACTTC. Its translation: CASSSRGSQETQYF.

V is TRBV7-9 and J is TRBJ2-5; 10 bases fit TRBD2. Trimming removed 5 bases from V and 2 bases from J; junction bases left unmatched: 8. There are 16 residues in the CDR3. The germline CDR1 and CDR2 sequences are SEHNR and FQNEAQ (reference sequence). CDR3 DNA: TGTGCCAGCAGCAGACCCGGGACTAGCGCACAAGAGACCCAGTACTTC. Translating it yields CASSRPGTSAQETQYF.

This chain connects TRBV14 to TRBJ2-1, with TRBD1 matching over 8 bases. This CDR3 region has 16 residues. J lost 5 bases, V lost 3 bases, and 9 bases had no gene match. Germline CDR1 SGHDN, CDR2 FVKESK. Here the CDR3 DNA reads TGTGCCAGCAGCCATCAAAGGGGACAGGCGAACAATGAGCAGTTCTTC. This translates into CASSHQRGQANNEQFF.

The V and J genes are TRBV3-1 (or the pseudogene TRBV3-2) and TRBJ2-5, with TRBD2 identical over 15 bases. Unmatched junction bases numbered 3, after V lost 0 bases and J lost 7 bases. The CDR3 length is 16 residues. The V gene's germline CDR1 is LGHDT and CDR2 YNNKEL (reference sequence). CDR3 protein: CASSQDRTSGGGTQYF. As DNA, the CDR3 is TGTGCCAGCAGCCAAGATAGGACTAGCGGGGGGGGGACCCAGTACTTC.

This clone was observed a single time. The chain carries TRBV6-1 and TRBJ2-3; perhaps TRBD1 as D (6 bases). With 2 bases removed from V and 1 base from J, the gap between germline ends came to 16 bases. CDR1 and CDR2 (germline): MNHNS, SASEGT. CDR3 length equals 17 residues. This CDR3 is CASSEHKQGFGTDTQYF. As DNA, the CDR3 is TGTGCCAGCAGTGAACACAAACAGGGCTTTGGCACAGATACGCAGTATTTT.